Following are 29 T cell receptor beta chains from one sample sequenced in a study of control samples from healthy donors and cancer patients. Assay used: immunoSEQ multiplex PCR; TCRdb lists only in-frame clones, some missing. The sample includes almost 40,000 clones, around 83% seen only once; the top ten take 20% to 25%. Sequencing was done on a sample of PBMCs. The origin of the receptors is a woman between 55 and 75 years old with lung cancer.

The J gene is TRBJ1-4, the V gene TRBV18; 8 nucleotides agree with TRBD1. This CDR3 is 15 amino acids long. Germline loops: CDR1 KGHSH, CDR2 LQKENI. V trimming: 3 bases; J trimming: 5 bases; junction bases outside the gene matches: 5. CDR3 DNA: TGTGCCAGCTCACCCGGACAGGGTAAAAATGAAAAACTGTTTTTT. Protein product: CASSPGQGKNEKLFF. The complete variable domain, with remaining parts taken from reference TRBV18 and TRBJ1-4, reads NAGVMQNPRHLVRRRGQEARLRCSPMKGHSHVYWYRQLPEEGLKFMVYLQKENIIDESGMPKERFSAEFPKEGPSILRIQQVVRGDSAAYFCASSPGQGKNEKLFFGSGTQLSVL.

This chain's CDR3 is CASSYSSTGYGEQFF. CDR3 bases: TGTGCCAGCAGTTACTCGTCGACAGGGTACGGTGAGCAGTTCTTC. The V and J genes are TRBV6-5 and TRBJ2-1, with TRBD1 identical over 7 bases. The trim removed 0 bases at V and 9 bases at J, leaving 8 bases unmatched. CDR1 is MNHEY and CDR2 is SVGAGI in the germline V gene. This CDR3 has 15 amino acids.

The V call is TRBV10-3, the J call TRBJ2-1, with 7 bases identical to TRBD2. The CDR3 runs to 13 residues. The V and J ends lost 10 bases and 7 bases, in that order; junction bases with no gene match: 10. Germline CDR1 ENHRY, CDR2 SYGVKD. In DNA form, the CDR3 reads TGTGCCAGCCGGCGGGAGTCGGTTAATGAGCAGTTCTTC. Translating gives CASRRESVNEQFF.

The chain uses TRBV7-9 and TRBJ2-5, with a weak D call TRBD2 (5 bases). Looked up from germline, CDR1 is SEHNR and CDR2 is FQNEAQ (reference sequence). V was cut by 3 bases and J by 3 bases, with 11 bases left in between. CDR3 length equals 14 residues. CDR3 loop: CASSFEAAKETQYF. Here the CDR3 DNA reads TGTGCCAGCAGCTTTGAAGCGGCGAAAGAGACCCAGTACTTC.

The chain joins TRBV5-1 to TRBJ2-1; D unresolved. The CDR3 runs 11 residues. Germline loops: CDR1 SGHRS, CDR2 YFSETQ. V lost 0 bases, J lost 9 bases, and 4 bases lay in between. CDR3: CASSLGGEQFF. The CDR3 DNA is TGCGCCAGCAGCTTGGGAGGTGAGCAGTTCTTC.

The chain combines TRBV27 with TRBJ2-2, with D tentatively TRBD1 (6 bases). The CDR3 consists of 14 residues. From germline, CDR1 is MNHEY and CDR2 SMNVEV (reference sequence). Trimming took 7 bases from V and 8 from J, leaving 17 bases between them. The CDR3 sequence is CASKPQGWLGELFF. CDR3 bases: TGTGCCAGCAAACCTCAGGGGTGGTTAGGGGAGCTGTTTTTT.

This clone was detected a few times. The rearrangement links TRBV14 to TRBJ2-7; weak D call: TRBD1 (6 bases). The germline gives CDR1 SGHDN, CDR2 FVKESK. The ends were cut back, 5 bases at V and 4 bases at J, with 24 bases in the middle. The CDR3 covers 17 residues. This CDR3 is CASSAKTPGHWNYEQYF. The CDR3 DNA reads TGTGCCAGCAGCGCTAAAACCCCGGGACACTGGAATTACGAGCAGTACTTC.

The chain is built from TRBV6-5 and TRBJ1-1; D not resolved. This CDR3 is built from 13 residues. CDR1 and CDR2 from the germline V gene are MNHEY and SVGAGI. V was trimmed by 8 bases and J by 0 bases, leaving 10 bases between them. CDR3 coding DNA: TGTGCCAGCGGGGAACTCCTGAACACTGAAGCTTTCTTT. Translating it yields CASGELLNTEAFF.

The chain employs TRBV7-9 and TRBJ1-5; 7 positions agree with TRBD1. CDR3 length equals 15 residues. The germline V gene has CDR1 SEHNR and CDR2 FQNEAQ (reference sequence). The trim removed 5 bases at V and 3 bases at J, leaving 7 bases unmatched. Here the CDR3 reads CASSLGTAYNQPQHF. Written as DNA, the CDR3 is TGTGCCAGCAGCCTAGGGACAGCCTACAATCAGCCCCAGCATTTT.

The V call is TRBV2, the J call TRBJ1-6; 9 bases line up with TRBD1. The CDR3 sequence is 15 residues long. The ends lost 6 bases at V and 8 bases at J; junction bases unmatched: 8. CDR1 and CDR2 (germline): SNHLY, FYNNEI. The CDR3 is CASREDRGGDSPLHF. DNA of the CDR3: TGTGCCAGCAGGGAGGACAGGGGTGGTGATTCACCCCTCCACTTT.

The chain uses TRBV6-5 and TRBJ2-1, with D tentatively TRBD1 (5 bases). The germline gives CDR1 MNHEY, CDR2 SVGAGI. There are 13 residues in the CDR3. Trimming took off 9 bases at V and 1 base at J, with 10 bases between the two ends. CDR3 DNA: TGTGCCAGTCTAAGACAGTCCTACAATGAGCAGTTCTTC. Residues: CASLRQSYNEQFF.

The chain carries TRBV5-5 and TRBJ2-1, with D perhaps TRBD1 (7 bases). CDR1 is SGHKS, CDR2 YYEKEE, per germline (reference sequence). This CDR3 has 13 amino acids. The V gene lost 4 bases and the J gene lost 14 bases, with 19 bases spanning the gap. CDR3 in amino acids: CASSPPGARGKFF. The DNA for the CDR3 is TGTGCCAGCAGCCCTCCGGGGGCCAGGGGGAAGTTCTTC.

In this sample, this clone turned up once. The rearrangement joins TRBV9 to TRBJ1-6, with 7 bases lining up with TRBD1. V lost 0 bases, J lost 8 bases, and 2 bases stayed unmatched. The CDR3 covers 14 residues. Germline CDR1 is SGDLS and CDR2 is YYNGEE. The CDR3 sequence: CASSVGQGDSPLHF. CDR3 bases: TGTGCCAGCAGCGTAGGACAGGGCGATTCACCCCTCCACTTT. The full variable domain, with the rest looked up from reference TRBV9 and TRBJ1-6, is DSGVTQTPKHLITATGQRVTLRCSPRSGDLSVYWYQQSLDQGLQFLIQYYNGEERAKGNILERFSAQQFPDLHSELNLSSLELGDSALYFCASSVGQGDSPLHFGNGTRLTVT.

The chain couples TRBV29-1 to TRBJ2-7, with 8 bases fitting TRBD1. The CDR3 is 15 residues long. The V gene end was trimmed by 3 bases and the J gene end by 2 bases; junction bases not matched to a gene: 9. In germline, CDR1 is SQVTM, CDR2 ANQGSEA. CDR3 nucleotides: TGCAGCGTTGAGTTAGGGGACAGGAGAACCTACGAGCAGTACTTC. Protein: CSVELGDRRTYEQYF.

The V gene is TRBV7-2, the J gene TRBJ1-5; 7 nucleotides line up with TRBD1. The CDR3 has 15 amino acids. After removal of 3 bases from V and 2 bases from J, the junction contained 4 bases not matched to a gene. Germline V gene sequence: CDR1 SGHTA, CDR2 FQGNSA. The CDR3 loop reads CASSFEQGRNQPQHF. The CDR3 bases are TGTGCCAGCAGCTTCGAACAGGGGCGCAATCAGCCCCAGCATTTT.

By frequency in the sample, this clone is medium-sized. V usage is TRBV9 and J usage is TRBJ2-1, with 12 bases aligning to TRBD2. V trimming: 5 bases; J trimming: 7 bases; junction bases outside the gene matches: 4. Germline CDR1 reads SGDLS; CDR2 reads YYNGEE. The CDR3 covers 14 residues. CDR3 loop: CASRGGLAGNEQFF. In nucleotides, the CDR3 is TGTGCCAGCAGGGGCGGACTAGCGGGAAATGAGCAGTTCTTC.

The chain carries TRBV19 and TRBJ1-6; 8 bases align to TRBD1. In germline, CDR1 is LNHDA, CDR2 SQIVND (reference sequence). The trim removed 6 bases at V and 8 bases at J, leaving 6 bases unmatched. CDR3 length equals 14 residues. The CDR3 DNA reads TGTGCCAGTAGGTGGAACAGGGGGGATTCACCCCTCCACTTT. Protein product: CASRWNRGDSPLHF.

The chain is built from TRBV27 and TRBJ2-2; D is perhaps TRBD1 (6 bases). CDR3 size: 14 residues. V dropped 6 bases and J dropped 2 bases, with 10 bases sitting between them. Germline values: CDR1 MNHEY, CDR2 SMNVEV (reference sequence). The CDR3 DNA follows: TGTGCCAGCAGAAGACAGGTTAACACCGGGGAGCTGTTTTTT. This translates into CASRRQVNTGELFF.

The rearrangement uses TRBV6-2 or TRBV6-3 and TRBJ2-2; TRBD2 matches 10 bases. Germline trimming cut 4 bases from V and 4 bases from J; bases unmatched to any gene: 3. Germline V lookup: CDR1 MNHEY, CDR2 SVGEGT. The CDR3 totals 15 residues. The CDR3 nucleotides read TGTGCCAGCAGTTGGACTAGCGGACGCACCGGGGAGCTGTTTTTT. This sequence encodes CASSWTSGRTGELFF.

The V call is TRBV2, the J call TRBJ2-7; D call uncertain. The germline gives CDR1 SNHLY, CDR2 FYNNEI. V was trimmed by 6 bases and J by 3 bases, leaving 6 bases between them. This CDR3 contains 11 residues. CDR3 in amino acids: CASSFSYEQYF. CDR3 in DNA: TGTGCCAGCAGCTTCAGCTACGAGCAGTACTTC.

The chain employs TRBV28 and TRBJ1-6; D may be TRBD1 (5 bases). Germline V CDR1 and CDR2: MDHEN, SYDVKM. The CDR3 covers 15 residues. This chain's CDR3 is CASFGAGRLNSPLHF. The CDR3 bases are TGTGCGAGCTTCGGGGCAGGGAGGCTGAATTCACCCCTCCACTTT.

The chain combines TRBV7-9 with TRBJ2-3; the match to TRBD2 covers 10 bases. This CDR3 is built from 17 residues. Unmatched junction bases numbered 11, after V lost 5 bases and J lost 3 bases. The V gene's germline CDR1 is SEHNR and CDR2 FQNEAQ (reference sequence). The CDR3 DNA reads as TGTGCCAGCAGCCCACACCGAGCGGGAGGGCCGACAGATACGCAGTATTTT. Residues: CASSPHRAGGPTDTQYF.

J is TRBJ1-5 and V is TRBV19; possibly TRBD1 for D (5 bases). This CDR3 is built from 16 residues. The germline V gene encodes CDR1 LNHDA and CDR2 SQIVND (reference sequence). Trimming removed 3 bases at V and 0 bases at J, with 12 bases between. CDR3 sequence (DNA): TGTGCCAGTAGTATCGGCGAGGGGATTAGCAATCAGCCCCAGCATTTT. This sequence encodes CASSIGEGISNQPQHF.

The table lists this clone with a count of one. The chain employs TRBV24-1 and TRBJ1-5; TRBD1 might be the D (5 bases). Trimming pared 0 bases from V and 5 bases from J, leaving 10 bases between. The CDR3 has 15 amino acids. CDR1 KGHDR and CDR2 SFDVKD come from the germline V gene. The CDR3 region is CATSDLGPGHQPQHF. In DNA form, the CDR3 reads TGTGCCACCAGTGATTTGGGCCCAGGGCATCAGCCCCAGCATTTT.

The chain uses TRBV24-1 and TRBJ2-1; D is unresolved. This CDR3 has 11 residues. V lost 6 bases and J 8 bases, leaving 7 bases between the germline ends. Germline loops: CDR1 KGHDR, CDR2 SFDVKD. The CDR3 region has the DNA TGTGCCACCAGTTATAGGGATGAGCAGTTCTTC. The encoded protein is CATSYRDEQFF.

As regards this clone: Within the sample, other DNA sequences also encode this same CDR3. This rearrangement joins TRBV24-1 to TRBJ2-5; D assignment may be TRBD1 or TRBD2 (5 bases each). The CDR3 sequence is 13 residues long. V dropped 5 bases and J dropped 1 base, with 7 bases sitting between them. CDR1 and CDR2 (germline): KGHDR, SFDVKD. CDR3 residues: CATSVGPQETQYF. The CDR3 DNA follows: TGTGCCACCAGTGTGGGACCCCAAGAGACCCAGTACTTC.

The DNA of the CDR3 is TGTGCCAGCAGCAAAGGGACTAGCGCCCAAGAGACCCAGTACTTC. It translates to CASSKGTSAQETQYF. The rearrangement uses TRBV21-1 and TRBJ2-5; the D call of TRBD2 is as the table states it, not checked on the DNA. TRBV21-1 is reported as a pseudogene. This CDR3 is built from 15 residues.

The J gene is TRBJ1-2, the V gene TRBV6-4; TRBD1 is a possible D gene (5 bases). V was trimmed by 6 bases and J by 4 bases, leaving 18 bases between them. This CDR3 is built from 15 residues. The V gene's germline CDR1 is MRHNA and CDR2 SNTAGT. CDR3 residues: CASSPGAGVSYGYTF. The CDR3 nucleotides read TGTGCCAGCAGCCCCGGTGCGGGGGTAAGCTATGGCTACACCTTC.

This chain uses TRBV12-3 or TRBV12-4 with TRBJ2-1, with D maybe TRBD1 (6 bases). Trimming pared 5 bases from V and 9 bases from J, leaving 11 bases between. The CDR3 extends over 12 amino acids. CDR3: CASSAGVREQFF. In DNA form, the CDR3 reads TGTGCCAGCAGTGCAGGGGTTCGTGAGCAGTTCTTC.